The rows below give T cell receptor beta chains drawn from one sample of a study of blood T cell repertoires in COVID-19. Data came from immunoSEQ multiplex PCR; TCRdb stores just in-frame clones and leaves some out. The repertoire holds around 160,000 clones, with over 75% as singletons. The specimen was PBMCs or T cells enriched from blood (not recorded which). These receptors came from a man aged 50-59 years who had recovered from COVID-19. Both conserved end residues are part of each CDR3. The D gene is left open where the match is weak. Some rows have no size entry. The others give once, few or many, or a class for an expanded clone.

J gene: TRBJ1-4
V gene: TRBV7-9
clone size: -
D gene: TRBD1
CDR3 protein: CASSLDRGNEKLFF
CDR3 DNA: TGTGCCAGCAGCCTTGACAGGGGGAATGAAAAACTGTTTTTT

J gene: TRBJ1-2
V gene: TRBV6-5
clone size: -
D gene: -
CDR3 protein: CATTSGQARFYGYTF
CDR3 DNA: TGTGCCACCACAAGCGGGCAGGCACGCTTTTATGGCTACACCTTC

J gene: TRBJ1-1
V gene: TRBV5-1
clone size: once
D gene: -
CDR3 protein: CASSLAGRMTEAFF
CDR3 DNA: TGCGCCAGCAGCTTGGCCGGCAGGATGACTGAAGCTTTCTTT

J gene: TRBJ1-2
V gene: TRBV11-2
clone size: -
D gene: -
CDR3 protein: CASSFPGQGGYGYTF
CDR3 DNA: TGTGCCAGCAGCTTCCCGGGACAAGGAGGATATGGCTACACCTTC

J gene: TRBJ2-7
V gene: TRBV7-9
clone size: -
D gene: TRBD2
CDR3 protein: CASSLGLAGVEQYF
CDR3 DNA: TGTGCCAGCAGCTTAGGGTTAGCGGGGGTCGAGCAGTACTTC

J gene: TRBJ1-1
V gene: TRBV12-5
clone size: -
D gene: -
CDR3 protein: CARPQMNTEAFF
CDR3 DNA: TGTGCTAGGCCGCAGATGAACACTGAAGCTTTCTTT

J gene: TRBJ2-3
V gene: TRBV5-1
clone size: -
D gene: -
CDR3 protein: CASSPLGAGTDTQYF
CDR3 DNA: TGCGCCAGCAGCCCCCTTGGGGCGGGCACAGATACGCAGTATTTT

J gene: TRBJ2-7
V gene: TRBV2
clone size: -
D gene: -
CDR3 protein: CASSPRSYEQYF
CDR3 DNA: TGTGCCAGCAGTCCCAGGTCCTACGAGCAGTACTTC

J gene: TRBJ2-1
V gene: TRBV27
clone size: few
D gene: TRBD2
CDR3 protein: CASGRLAGGSNEQFF
CDR3 DNA: TGTGCCAGCGGTCGACTAGCGGGAGGAAGCAATGAGCAGTTCTTC

J gene: TRBJ1-2
V gene: TRBV19
clone size: -
D gene: -
CDR3 protein: CASSSAREDYGYTF
CDR3 DNA: TGTGCCAGTAGTTCCGCCAGGGAAGACTATGGCTACACCTTC

J gene: TRBJ2-6
V gene: TRBV28
clone size: -
D gene: -
CDR3 protein: CATYSGANVLTF
CDR3 DNA: TGTGCCACCTACTCTGGGGCCAACGTCCTGACTTTC

J gene: TRBJ2-7
V gene: TRBV6-5
clone size: -
D gene: -
CDR3 protein: CASTGGLNYEQYF
CDR3 DNA: TGTGCCAGCACCGGAGGACTCAACTACGAGCAGTACTTC

J gene: TRBJ2-1
V gene: TRBV13
clone size: once
D gene: TRBD1
CDR3 protein: CASSLNTGGRGEQFF
CDR3 DNA: TGTGCCAGCAGCTTAAATACAGGGGGGAGAGGTGAGCAGTTCTTC

J gene: TRBJ2-1
V gene: TRBV28
clone size: once
D gene: TRBD2
CDR3 protein: CASRKVETSGYNEQFF
CDR3 DNA: TGTGCCAGCCGTAAAGTTGAGACTAGCGGGTACAATGAGCAGTTCTTC

J gene: TRBJ1-1
V gene: TRBV6-2/TRBV6-3
clone size: few
D gene: TRBD1
CDR3 protein: CASSPQGLSAEAFF
CDR3 DNA: TGTGCCAGCAGCCCACAGGGGTTATCGGCTGAAGCTTTCTTT

J gene: TRBJ2-5
V gene: TRBV5-5
clone size: -
D gene: -
CDR3 protein: CASSPDSRVFSRETQYF
CDR3 DNA: TGTGCCAGCAGCCCTGATTCGAGGGTCTTTAGCCGGGAGACCCAGTACTTC

J gene: TRBJ2-1
V gene: TRBV10-3
clone size: once
D gene: TRBD2
CDR3 protein: CAILAGGTEDDEQFF
CDR3 DNA: TGTGCCATCTTGGCGGGGGGAACCGAGGACGATGAGCAGTTCTTC

J gene: TRBJ1-3
V gene: TRBV2
clone size: -
D gene: TRBD1
CDR3 protein: CASSEEGGAGNTIYF
CDR3 DNA: TGTGCCAGCAGTGAAGAAGGGGGCGCGGGAAACACCATATATTTT

J gene: TRBJ1-2
V gene: TRBV19
clone size: once
D gene: TRBD1
CDR3 protein: CASSVPGQGYGGYTF
CDR3 DNA: TGTGCCAGTAGTGTCCCGGGACAGGGCTATGGTGGCTACACCTTC

J gene: TRBJ1-5
V gene: TRBV6-4
clone size: -
D gene: -
CDR3 protein: CASSDLDSDQPQHF
CDR3 DNA: TGTGCCAGCAGTGACTTGGACAGCGATCAGCCCCAGCATTTT

J gene: TRBJ2-7
V gene: TRBV12-3/TRBV12-4
clone size: -
D gene: TRBD1
CDR3 protein: CASSPGTGGEQYF
CDR3 DNA: TGTGCCAGCAGTCCCGGGACAGGGGGCGAGCAGTACTTC

J gene: TRBJ2-3
V gene: TRBV28
clone size: -
D gene: TRBD2
CDR3 protein: CASSPIGVAGVEDTQYF
CDR3 DNA: TGTGCCAGCAGTCCCATAGGCGTAGCGGGAGTGGAAGATACGCAGTATTTT

J gene: TRBJ2-7
V gene: TRBV27
clone size: -
D gene: TRBD2
CDR3 protein: CASNPGGASGRFGQYF
CDR3 DNA: TGTGCCAGCAATCCAGGCGGGGCTAGCGGGAGATTCGGGCAGTACTTC

J gene: TRBJ2-3
V gene: TRBV7-2
clone size: once
D gene: TRBD2
CDR3 protein: CASSLFGGGGTDTQYF
CDR3 DNA: TGTGCCAGCAGCTTGTTTGGCGGGGGAGGAACAGATACGCAGTATTTT

J gene: TRBJ1-2
V gene: TRBV5-8
clone size: once
D gene: -
CDR3 protein: CASSLLGPYGYTF
CDR3 DNA: TGTGCCAGCAGCTTACTGGGGCCCTATGGCTACACCTTC

J gene: TRBJ1-5
V gene: TRBV28
clone size: -
D gene: -
CDR3 protein: CASSYGSSNQPQHF
CDR3 DNA: TGTGCCAGCAGTTACGGGAGTAGCAATCAGCCCCAGCATTTT

J gene: TRBJ1-4
V gene: TRBV3-1/TRBV3-2
clone size: -
D gene: -
CDR3 protein: CASSRISGLINEKLFF
CDR3 DNA: TGTGCCAGCAGCCGAATCTCGGGACTGATTAATGAAAAACTGTTTTTT

J gene: TRBJ1-1
V gene: TRBV5-4
clone size: -
D gene: TRBD1
CDR3 protein: CASSLQGVMAEAFF
CDR3 DNA: TGTGCCAGCAGCTTGCAGGGGGTTATGGCTGAAGCTTTCTTT

J gene: TRBJ2-5
V gene: TRBV25-1
clone size: -
D gene: TRBD1
CDR3 protein: CASSEPGGIWETQYF
CDR3 DNA: TGTGCCAGCAGTGAACCAGGGGGCATCTGGGAGACCCAGTACTTC

J gene: TRBJ2-7
V gene: TRBV6-2/TRBV6-3
clone size: -
D gene: -
CDR3 protein: CASSIPHSYEQYF
CDR3 DNA: TGTGCCAGCAGCATACCTCACAGTTACGAGCAGTACTTC

J gene: TRBJ2-2
V gene: TRBV29-1
clone size: -
D gene: -
CDR3 protein: CSVGLSGELFF
CDR3 DNA: TGCAGCGTCGGACTTTCCGGGGAGCTGTTTTTT

J gene: TRBJ1-2
V gene: TRBV14
clone size: -
D gene: TRBD1
CDR3 protein: CASSHRQDRGIFGYTF
CDR3 DNA: TGTGCCAGCAGCCACCGACAGGACAGGGGGATCTTCGGCTACACCTTC

J gene: TRBJ2-2
V gene: TRBV6-2/TRBV6-3
clone size: -
D gene: TRBD2
CDR3 protein: CASSYDLVSGRANGELFF
CDR3 DNA: TGTGCCAGCAGTTACGACTTGGTTAGCGGGAGGGCTAACGGGGAGCTGTTTTTT

J gene: TRBJ2-7
V gene: TRBV7-6
clone size: -
D gene: -
CDR3 protein: CASSPTGPSYEQYF
CDR3 DNA: TGTGCCAGCAGTCCAACAGGGCCCTCCTACGAGCAGTACTTC

J gene: TRBJ2-3
V gene: TRBV28
clone size: -
D gene: TRBD2
CDR3 protein: CASSKLAGEWGDTQYF
CDR3 DNA: TGTGCCAGCAGTAAACTAGCGGGAGAATGGGGAGATACGCAGTATTTT

J gene: TRBJ1-5
V gene: TRBV28
clone size: -
D gene: -
CDR3 protein: CASIPTTVYSNQPQHF
CDR3 DNA: TGTGCCAGCATCCCGACGACAGTCTATAGCAATCAGCCCCAGCATTTT

J gene: TRBJ2-2
V gene: TRBV28
clone size: -
D gene: -
CDR3 protein: CASRSSHRGGGELFF
CDR3 DNA: TGTGCCAGCAGGAGCTCCCACAGGGGAGGTGGGGAGCTGTTTTTT

J gene: TRBJ2-3
V gene: TRBV19
clone size: -
D gene: -
CDR3 protein: CASSGGGWTTDTQYF
CDR3 DNA: TGTGCCAGTAGTGGGGGCGGCTGGACCACAGATACGCAGTATTTT

J gene: TRBJ2-3
V gene: TRBV7-6
clone size: -
D gene: TRBD2
CDR3 protein: CASSLGGGRALDTQYF
CDR3 DNA: TGTGCCAGCAGCTTAGGGGGCGGGAGGGCCTTGGATACGCAGTATTTT

J gene: TRBJ2-5
V gene: TRBV4-2
clone size: -
D gene: TRBD2
CDR3 protein: CASSQSTSGRILETQYF
CDR3 DNA: TGTGCCAGCAGCCAGTCGACTAGCGGGAGAATTTTAGAGACCCAGTACTTC

J gene: TRBJ2-7
V gene: TRBV5-1
clone size: few
D gene: TRBD1
CDR3 protein: CASSFPKTQGNEQYF
CDR3 DNA: TGCGCCAGCAGCTTCCCTAAAACACAGGGGAACGAGCAGTACTTC

J gene: TRBJ1-2
V gene: TRBV27
clone size: -
D gene: TRBD1
CDR3 protein: CASRDRGRGNYGYTF
CDR3 DNA: TGTGCCAGTCGGGACAGGGGGAGGGGTAACTATGGCTACACCTTC

J gene: TRBJ2-7
V gene: TRBV12-3/TRBV12-4
clone size: -
D gene: -
CDR3 protein: CASKGDPYEQYF
CDR3 DNA: TGTGCCAGCAAGGGAGACCCCTACGAGCAGTACTTC

J gene: TRBJ2-7
V gene: TRBV21-1
clone size: -
D gene: -
CDR3 protein: CASSLLRDRGYEQYF
CDR3 DNA: TGTGCCAGCAGCCTTCTCCGGGACAGGGGGTACGAGCAGTACTTC

J gene: TRBJ2-3
V gene: TRBV10-3
clone size: -
D gene: TRBD2
CDR3 protein: CAISTGLAATDTQYF
CDR3 DNA: TGTGCCATCAGTACCGGACTAGCGGCCACAGATACGCAGTATTTT

J gene: TRBJ2-5
V gene: TRBV7-9
clone size: -
D gene: -
CDR3 protein: CASSFKARETQYF
CDR3 DNA: TGTGCCAGCAGCTTTAAGGCCAGGGAGACCCAGTACTTC

J gene: TRBJ1-3
V gene: TRBV7-2
clone size: -
D gene: -
CDR3 protein: CASTSRGFSGNTIYF
CDR3 DNA: TGTGCCAGCACCTCTCGGGGTTTCTCTGGAAACACCATATATTTT

J gene: TRBJ1-2
V gene: TRBV19
clone size: -
D gene: -
CDR3 protein: CASSIARQEARGYTF
CDR3 DNA: TGTGCCAGTAGTATAGCTCGACAGGAGGCTAGAGGCTACACCTTC

J gene: TRBJ1-5
V gene: TRBV5-1
clone size: -
D gene: TRBD1
CDR3 protein: CASSPGTGGNQPQHF
CDR3 DNA: TGCGCCAGCAGCCCAGGGACAGGGGGAAATCAGCCCCAGCATTTT

J gene: TRBJ2-1
V gene: TRBV29-1
clone size: -
D gene: -
CDR3 protein: CSVDRESGNEQFF
CDR3 DNA: TGCAGCGTTGACCGGGAGAGCGGCAATGAGCAGTTCTTC

J gene: TRBJ2-7
V gene: TRBV19
clone size: -
D gene: TRBD2
CDR3 protein: CASSIAGTMGYEQYF
CDR3 DNA: TGTGCCAGTAGTATAGCCGGGACTATGGGCTACGAGCAGTACTTC

J gene: TRBJ1-2
V gene: TRBV3-1/TRBV3-2
clone size: -
D gene: TRBD1
CDR3 protein: CASSQEGGPLLGGYTF
CDR3 DNA: TGTGCCAGCAGCCAAGAAGGGGGCCCCCTCCTCGGTGGCTACACCTTC

J gene: TRBJ2-6
V gene: TRBV15
clone size: -
D gene: TRBD1
CDR3 protein: CATSRDLSIRTGASGANVLTF
CDR3 DNA: TGTGCCACCAGCAGAGATCTCAGTATACGGACAGGGGCCTCTGGGGCCAACGTCCTGACTTTC

J gene: TRBJ2-1
V gene: TRBV7-9
clone size: -
D gene: -
CDR3 protein: CASERLSVYEQFF
CDR3 DNA: TGTGCCAGCGAACGACTAAGTGTCTATGAGCAGTTCTTC

J gene: TRBJ1-4
V gene: TRBV28
clone size: -
D gene: TRBD1
CDR3 protein: CASSSQGAANEKLFF
CDR3 DNA: TGTGCCAGCAGTTCCCAGGGGGCAGCAAATGAAAAACTGTTTTTT

J gene: TRBJ2-2
V gene: TRBV28
clone size: -
D gene: -
CDR3 protein: CASSSNRDKDGELFF
CDR3 DNA: TGTGCCAGCAGTTCGAACAGGGACAAGGACGGGGAGCTGTTTTTT

J gene: TRBJ2-7
V gene: TRBV11-3
clone size: -
D gene: -
CDR3 protein: CASSLDLARNEQYF
CDR3 DNA: TGTGCCAGCAGCTTAGATCTAGCAAGGAACGAGCAGTACTTC

J gene: TRBJ2-7
V gene: TRBV28
clone size: once
D gene: TRBD2
CDR3 protein: CASQRGVMQYF
CDR3 DNA: TGTGCCAGCCAACGGGGGGTGATGCAGTACTTC

J gene: TRBJ2-2
V gene: TRBV9
clone size: -
D gene: TRBD1
CDR3 protein: CASSVEPGQTFGGTGELFF
CDR3 DNA: TGTGCCAGCAGCGTTGAGCCGGGACAGACCTTTGGTGGCACCGGGGAGCTGTTTTTT

J gene: TRBJ2-1
V gene: TRBV7-3
clone size: -
D gene: -
CDR3 protein: CASSLSTGKGKGEQFF
CDR3 DNA: TGTGCCAGCAGCTTAAGTACCGGTAAGGGGAAGGGTGAGCAGTTCTTC